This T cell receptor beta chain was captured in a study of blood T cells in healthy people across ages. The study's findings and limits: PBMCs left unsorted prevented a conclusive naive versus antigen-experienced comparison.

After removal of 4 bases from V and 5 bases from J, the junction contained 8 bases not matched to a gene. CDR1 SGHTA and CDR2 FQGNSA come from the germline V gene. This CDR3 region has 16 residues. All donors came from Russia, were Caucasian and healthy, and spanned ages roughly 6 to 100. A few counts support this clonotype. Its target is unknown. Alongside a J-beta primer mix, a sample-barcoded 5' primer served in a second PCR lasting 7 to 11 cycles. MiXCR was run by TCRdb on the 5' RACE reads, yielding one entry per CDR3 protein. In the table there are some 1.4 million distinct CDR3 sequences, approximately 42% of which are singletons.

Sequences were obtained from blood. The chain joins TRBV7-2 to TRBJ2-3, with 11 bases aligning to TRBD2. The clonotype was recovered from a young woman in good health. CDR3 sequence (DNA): TGTGCCAGCAGCTGGCGTAGCGGGGGGGCTAAAGATACGCAGTATTTT. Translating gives CASSWRSGGAKDTQYF. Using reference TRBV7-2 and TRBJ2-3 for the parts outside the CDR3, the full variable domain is GAGVSQSPSNKVTEKGKDVELRCDPISGHTALYWYRQSLGQGLEFLIYFQGNSAPDKSGLPSDRFSAERTGGSVSTLTIQRTQQEDSAVYLCASSWRSGGAKDTQYFGPGTRLTVL.